These 13 T cell receptor beta chains came from one sample sequenced in a study of cytomegalovirus exposure and HLA in healthy donors. 60 Vbeta and 13 Jbeta primers were used in PCR. Here immunoSEQ multiplex PCR was the method, and the copy in TCRdb shows in-frame clones only, minus some. Found here are roughly 120,000 clones, 75% to 85% of them singletons; the top ten hold around 4%. Sequences were obtained from PBMCs. These receptors all stem from a man between 40 and 49 years old in good health and CMV-seronegative.

The chain is built from TRBV5-1 and TRBJ2-2; D possibly corresponds to TRBD2 (5 bases). The CDR3 has 14 amino acids. V lost 6 bases, J lost 5 bases, and 14 bases lay in between. CDR1 and CDR2 from the germline V gene are SGHRS and YFSETQ. Here the CDR3 reads CASKSGPRTGELFF. DNA for the CDR3: TGCGCCAGCAAGAGCGGTCCTCGAACCGGGGAGCTGTTTTTT.

The V call is TRBV6-5, the J call TRBJ2-3; tentatively, D is TRBD1 (6 bases). This CDR3 spans 13 amino acids. CDR1 is MNHEY, CDR2 SVGAGI, per germline. With 7 bases removed from V and 5 bases from J, the gap between germline ends came to 13 bases. CDR3 sequence (DNA): TGTGCCAGCACCTGGGGGCCGGGAGATACGCAGTATTTT. Translation gives CASTWGPGDTQYF.

This rearrangement joins TRBV6-1 to TRBJ2-3; no clear D. Germline CDR1 MNHNS, CDR2 SASEGT. This CDR3 is built from 12 residues. V was pared by 2 bases and J by 6 bases, with 6 bases between. The CDR3 loop is CASSETTDTQYF. The CDR3 DNA reads TGTGCCAGCAGTGAAACTACGGATACGCAGTATTTT.

The chain links TRBV7-9 to TRBJ2-3; D is uncertain. The germline gives CDR1 SEHNR, CDR2 FQNEAQ (reference sequence). V lost 8 bases and J 2 bases, leaving 14 bases between the germline ends. This CDR3 contains 14 residues. CDR3 sequence (DNA): TGTGCCAGCCAAGCAAGAAGCCACACAGATACGCAGTATTTT. It specifies CASQARSHTDTQYF.

This rearrangement joins TRBV15 to TRBJ2-3; 7 bases align to TRBD1. With 2 bases clipped from V and 2 bases from J, the junction kept 7 bases outside the gene matches. The CDR3 has 16 amino acids. CDR1 LNHNV and CDR2 YYDKDF come from the germline V gene (reference sequence). The CDR3 sequence: CATSRNPGQPTDTQYF. As DNA, the CDR3 is TGTGCCACCAGCAGAAATCCGGGACAGCCCACAGATACGCAGTATTTT.

This clone was recorded only once. Written as DNA, the CDR3 is TGTGCCAGCAGCCGTACCTCCGGTGTTCAGCCCCAGCATTTT. Translating gives CASSRTSGVQPQHF. The chain has TRBV7-8 and TRBJ1-5; D remains ambiguous. The germline gives CDR1 SGHVS, CDR2 FQNEAQ. V was cut by 5 bases and J by 6 bases, with 14 bases left in between. The CDR3 spans 14 residues.

DNA for the CDR3: TGTGCCAGCAGTTTCTCAGGGGGCAATCAGCCCCAGCATTTT. Amino acid sequence: CASSFSGGNQPQHF. The V and J genes are TRBV27 and TRBJ1-5, with D possibly TRBD1 on 6 matching bases. Germline V gene data show CDR1 as MNHEY and CDR2 as SMNVEV (reference sequence). The CDR3 length is 14 residues. V shed 3 bases and J shed 2 bases, with 8 bases lying between them.

V and J are TRBV10-3 and TRBJ2-7, with TRBD2 identical over 13 bases. V lost 5 bases, J lost 2 bases, and 9 bases stayed unmatched. The CDR3 runs to 17 residues. Germline loops: CDR1 ENHRY, CDR2 SYGVKD. The CDR3 is CAISNLRTSGSPYEQYF. The DNA for the CDR3 is TGTGCCATCAGTAACCTCCGGACTAGCGGGAGCCCCTACGAGCAGTACTTC.

The J gene is TRBJ2-1, the V gene TRBV19; 8 positions agree with TRBD1. This CDR3 spans 13 amino acids. V shed 4 bases and J 7 bases; nucleotides not matched to a gene: 3. In germline, CDR1 is LNHDA, CDR2 SQIVND (reference sequence). The CDR3 DNA follows: TGTGCCAGTAGTACGACAGGGGAGAATGAGCAGTTCTTC. Its translation: CASSTTGENEQFF.

V gene TRBV18 combines with J gene TRBJ2-7, with 9 nucleotides matching TRBD1. Trimming at V came to 3 bases and at J to 4 bases, leaving 7 bases not matched to a gene. This CDR3 is 15 amino acids long. In germline, CDR1 is KGHSH, CDR2 LQKENI. The CDR3 nucleotides are TGTGCCAGCTCACCGGGAACAGGGGGCCTTTACGAGCAGTACTTC. Residues: CASSPGTGGLYEQYF. Variable domain in full (rest from reference TRBV18 and TRBJ2-7): NAGVMQNPRHLVRRRGQEARLRCSPMKGHSHVYWYRQLPEEGLKFMVYLQKENIIDESGMPKERFSAEFPKEGPSILRIQQVVRGDSAAYFCASSPGTGGLYEQYFGPGTRLTVT.

This clone was counted between two and nine times. V is TRBV28 and J is TRBJ2-5; TRBD2 aligns across 8 bases. Germline V lookup: CDR1 MDHEN, CDR2 SYDVKM. This CDR3 region has 17 residues. Losses at the gene ends were 5 bases for V and 2 bases for J; bases not matched to a gene: 13. As DNA, the CDR3 is TGTGCCAGCAGTCGATACTACGCGGGGGGCCGACAAGAGACCCAGTACTTC. It is translated as CASSRYYAGGRQETQYF.

The rearrangement links TRBV28 to TRBJ1-1; D unclear. Trimming took off 6 bases at V and 1 base at J, with 6 bases between the two ends. Looked up from germline, CDR1 is MDHEN and CDR2 is SYDVKM. CDR3 length: 12 amino acids. The CDR3 sequence is CASRLTNTEAFF. In DNA form, the CDR3 reads TGTGCCAGCAGACTAACGAACACTGAAGCTTTCTTT.

The chain recombines TRBV28 with TRBJ2-3, with a tentative D call TRBD1 (5 bases). CDR3 length equals 17 residues. The germline V gene has CDR1 MDHEN and CDR2 SYDVKM. Trimming stripped 5 bases from V and 6 bases from J, with 24 bases between. CDR3 nucleotides: TGTGCCAGCAGTCTGATCTCGACAGTTGGATTTGGGGATACGCAGTATTTT. This encodes CASSLISTVGFGDTQYF.